The clone carrying this TCR beta chain turned up a few times. Its antigen is still unknown. The hyperthyroidism patients had all been newly diagnosed, and their disease duration was under 2 months. Their ages ranged from 18 to 65 years. Uncontrolled infection, other autoimmune disease, pregnancy or lactation led to exclusion. Amplification of TCR beta CDR3 regions was performed using RNA transcripts as template. First-round RT-PCR with HTBI primers amplified the TCR CDR3 region. MiXCR, applied by TCRdb to the multiplex PCR reads, yields one record per CDR3 protein. The table has approximately 710,000 distinct CDR3 sequences, 15% to 20% seen once; the top ten hold about 16%. The CDR3 extends over 13 amino acids. Germline V gene data show CDR1 as SGHAT and CDR2 as FQNNGV. V was shortened by 5 bases and J by 3 bases, with 8 bases between the two germline ends. This entry is derived from a study of T cells in Graves' hyperthyroidism and ophthalmopathy.

Overall study findings and caveats: Most clonotypes expanded in the thyroid (above 0.001) were also present in blood.

This chain joins TRBV11-2 and TRBJ2-4; D possibly corresponds to TRBD2 (5 bases). This receptor was taken from a man in his forties or fifties with Graves' hyperthyroidism. Material: blood. The CDR3 is CASSHRDKNIQYF. The CDR3 DNA follows: TGTGCCAGCAGCCACCGGGACAAAAACATTCAGTACTTC.